A selection of T cell receptor beta chains follows, all from one sample in a study of blood T cell repertoires in COVID-19. The assay was immunoSEQ multiplex PCR, and TCRdb's table has in-frame clones only and misses some. This sample yields roughly 350,000 clones, of which around 87% are seen a single time; roughly 4% belongs to the top ten. The source material was peripheral blood. The source of these receptors is a woman aged 50 to 60 with active or convalescent COVID-19. CDR3s include the opening cysteine and the closing phenylalanine or tryptophan. Fields, in order: CDR3 length, D gene, V gene, J gene, CDR3 protein. A D gene is named only where the DNA matches it firmly.

18	TRBD1	TRBV18	TRBJ2-5	CASSGWGPGTGGMETQYF
15	TRBD1	TRBV14	TRBJ1-4	CASSPAGTGNEKLFF
16	TRBD1	TRBV9	TRBJ2-7	CASSVAPQGGPYEQYF
13	TRBD2	TRBV3-1/TRBV3-2	TRBJ2-7	CASSYGTSNEQYF
15	.	TRBV6-5	TRBJ2-5	CASSSRGTYSETQYF
18	.	TRBV6-2/TRBV6-3	TRBJ2-1	CASSYSISRVSSYNEQFF
16	TRBD2	TRBV18	TRBJ2-1	CASSPLAGGSYNEQFF
13	TRBD1	TRBV12-3/TRBV12-4	TRBJ1-1	CASSFDRVPEAFF
13	.	TRBV7-9	TRBJ2-7	CASRQDTTYEQYF
12	.	TRBV18	TRBJ1-2	CASSDGGYGYTF
19	TRBD2	TRBV4-1	TRBJ2-3	CASSQGSPGLAIRTDTQYF
14	TRBD1	TRBV7-2	TRBJ2-7	CASSLGQGNYEQYF
15	.	TRBV7-2	TRBJ1-1	CASSLAQAGVTEAFF